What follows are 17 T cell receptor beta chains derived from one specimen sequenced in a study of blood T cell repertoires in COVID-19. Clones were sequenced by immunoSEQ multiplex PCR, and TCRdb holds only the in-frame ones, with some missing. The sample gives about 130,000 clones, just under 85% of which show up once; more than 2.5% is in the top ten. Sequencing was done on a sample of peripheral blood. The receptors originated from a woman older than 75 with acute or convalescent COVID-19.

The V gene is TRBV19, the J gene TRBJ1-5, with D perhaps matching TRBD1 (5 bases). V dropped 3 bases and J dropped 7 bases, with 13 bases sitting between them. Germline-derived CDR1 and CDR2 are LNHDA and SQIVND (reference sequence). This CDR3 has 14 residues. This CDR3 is CASSMGGSVQPQHF. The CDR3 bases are TGTGCCAGTAGTATGGGGGGTTCCGTACAGCCCCAGCATTTT.

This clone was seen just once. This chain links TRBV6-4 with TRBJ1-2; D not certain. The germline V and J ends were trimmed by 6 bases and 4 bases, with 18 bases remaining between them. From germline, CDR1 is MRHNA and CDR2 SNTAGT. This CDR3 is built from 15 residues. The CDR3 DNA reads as TGTGCCAGCAGCCCCGGAGGTGGAGACCTCTATGGCTACACCTTC. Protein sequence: CASSPGGGDLYGYTF.

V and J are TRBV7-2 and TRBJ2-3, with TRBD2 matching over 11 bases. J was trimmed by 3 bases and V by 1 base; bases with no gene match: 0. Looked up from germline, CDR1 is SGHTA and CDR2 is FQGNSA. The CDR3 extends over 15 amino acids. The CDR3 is CASSLVAGGTDTQYF. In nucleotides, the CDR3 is TGTGCCAGCAGCTTAGTAGCGGGGGGGACAGATACGCAGTATTTT.

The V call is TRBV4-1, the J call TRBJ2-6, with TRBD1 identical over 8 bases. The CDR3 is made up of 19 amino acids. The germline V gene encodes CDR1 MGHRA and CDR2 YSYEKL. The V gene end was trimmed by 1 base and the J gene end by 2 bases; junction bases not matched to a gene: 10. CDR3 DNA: TGCGCCAGCAGCCAAGGTAGAAGCCAGGGGGCACCTGGGGCCAACGTCCTGACTTTC. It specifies CASSQGRSQGAPGANVLTF.

CDR3 protein: CASSQDTTRGLEKLFF. CDR3 DNA: TGCGCCAGCAGCCAAGACACGACTAGGGGGCTTGAAAAACTGTTTTTT. The gene calls are TRBV4-1 and TRBJ1-4; TRBD1 agrees at 7 bases. CDR1 is MGHRA, CDR2 YSYEKL, per germline. The J segment lost 7 bases and the V segment lost 0 bases, leaving 8 bases of the junction unmatched. The CDR3 consists of 16 residues.

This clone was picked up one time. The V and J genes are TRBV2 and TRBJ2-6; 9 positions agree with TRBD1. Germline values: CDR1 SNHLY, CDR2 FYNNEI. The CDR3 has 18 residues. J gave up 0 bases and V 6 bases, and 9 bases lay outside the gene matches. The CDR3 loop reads CASRAPGQGHSGANVLTF. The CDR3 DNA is TGTGCCAGCAGAGCACCGGGACAGGGACACTCTGGGGCCAACGTCCTGACTTTC.

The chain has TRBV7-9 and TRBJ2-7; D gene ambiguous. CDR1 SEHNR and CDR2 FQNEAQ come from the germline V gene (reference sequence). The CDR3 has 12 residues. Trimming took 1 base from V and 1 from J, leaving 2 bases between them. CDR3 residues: CASSLVSYEQYF. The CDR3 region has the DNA TGTGCCAGCAGCTTAGTATCCTACGAGCAGTACTTC.

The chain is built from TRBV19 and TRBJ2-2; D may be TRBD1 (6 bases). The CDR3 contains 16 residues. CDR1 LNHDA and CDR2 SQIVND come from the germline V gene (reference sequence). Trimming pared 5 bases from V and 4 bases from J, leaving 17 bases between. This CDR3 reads CASSPHGQGITGELFF. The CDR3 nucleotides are TGTGCCAGTAGTCCACATGGGCAGGGGATCACCGGGGAGCTGTTTTTT. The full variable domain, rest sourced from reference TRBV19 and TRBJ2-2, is DGGITQSPKYLFRKEGQNVTLSCEQNLNHDAMYWYRQDPGQGLRLIYYSQIVNDFQKGDIAEGYSVSREKKESFPLTVTSAQKNPTAFYLCASSPHGQGITGELFFGEGSRLTVL.

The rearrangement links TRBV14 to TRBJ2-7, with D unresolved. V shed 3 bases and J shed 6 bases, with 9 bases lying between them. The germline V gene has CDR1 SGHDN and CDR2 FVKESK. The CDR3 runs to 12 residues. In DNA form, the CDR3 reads TGTGCCAGCAGCCACAGTTTGGTCGAGCAGTACTTC. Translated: CASSHSLVEQYF.

The CDR3: CASSALGGGASETEAFF. The CDR3 nucleotides are TGTGCCAGTAGTGCCCTAGGGGGGGGCGCGTCAGAGACTGAAGCTTTCTTT. The chain joins TRBV19 to TRBJ1-1, with D perhaps TRBD1 (6 bases). V shed 5 bases and J shed 5 bases, with 24 bases lying between them. This CDR3 is 17 amino acids long. Germline CDR1 and CDR2: LNHDA and SQIVND (reference sequence).

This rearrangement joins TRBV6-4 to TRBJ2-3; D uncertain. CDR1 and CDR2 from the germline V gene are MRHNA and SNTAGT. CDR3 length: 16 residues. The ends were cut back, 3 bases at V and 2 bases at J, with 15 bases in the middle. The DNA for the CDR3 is TGTGCCAGCAGTGAAAACTCCCTAAACCCCACAGATACGCAGTATTTT. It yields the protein CASSENSLNPTDTQYF.

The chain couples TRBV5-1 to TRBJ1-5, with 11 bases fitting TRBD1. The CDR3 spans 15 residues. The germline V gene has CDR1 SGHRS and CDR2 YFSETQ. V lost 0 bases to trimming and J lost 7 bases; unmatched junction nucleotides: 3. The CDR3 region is CASSLAGTGGQPQHF. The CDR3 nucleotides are TGCGCCAGCAGCTTGGCCGGGACAGGGGGGCAGCCCCAGCATTTT.

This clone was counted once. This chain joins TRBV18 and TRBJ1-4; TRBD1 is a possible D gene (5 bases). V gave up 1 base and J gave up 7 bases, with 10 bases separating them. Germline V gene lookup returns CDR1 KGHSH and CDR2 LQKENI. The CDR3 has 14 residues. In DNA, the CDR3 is TGTGCCAGCTCACCACGACAGAGCCTTGAAAAACTGTTTTTT. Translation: CASSPRQSLEKLFF.

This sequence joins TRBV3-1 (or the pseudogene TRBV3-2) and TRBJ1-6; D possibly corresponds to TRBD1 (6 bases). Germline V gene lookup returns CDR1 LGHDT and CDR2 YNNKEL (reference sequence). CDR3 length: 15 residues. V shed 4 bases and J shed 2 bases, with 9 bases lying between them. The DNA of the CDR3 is TGTGCCAGCAGCCTGGGGACACCCTATAATTCACCCCTCCACTTT. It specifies CASSLGTPYNSPLHF.

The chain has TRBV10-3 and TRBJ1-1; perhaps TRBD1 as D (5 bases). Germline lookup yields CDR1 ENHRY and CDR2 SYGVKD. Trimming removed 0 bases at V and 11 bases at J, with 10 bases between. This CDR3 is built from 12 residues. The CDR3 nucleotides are TGTGCCATCAGTGAGTCGGAGGGGAAGGCTTTCTTT. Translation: CAISESEGKAFF.

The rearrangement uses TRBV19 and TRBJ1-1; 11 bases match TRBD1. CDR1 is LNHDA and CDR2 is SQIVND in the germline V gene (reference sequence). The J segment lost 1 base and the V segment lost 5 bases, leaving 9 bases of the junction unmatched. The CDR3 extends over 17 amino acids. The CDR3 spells CASSPVGGQGANTEAFF. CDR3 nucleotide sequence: TGTGCCAGTAGTCCTGTAGGAGGACAGGGGGCGAACACTGAAGCTTTCTTT.

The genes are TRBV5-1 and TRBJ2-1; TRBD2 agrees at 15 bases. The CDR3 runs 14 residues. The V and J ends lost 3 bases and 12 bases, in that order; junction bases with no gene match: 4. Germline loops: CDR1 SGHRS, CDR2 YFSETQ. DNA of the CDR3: TGCGCCAGCAGCTCTGGGACTAGCGGGGGGACGCAGTTCTTC. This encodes CASSSGTSGGTQFF. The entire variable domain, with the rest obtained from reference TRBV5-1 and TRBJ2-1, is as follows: KAGVTQTPRYLIKTRGQQVTLSCSPISGHRSVSWYQQTPGQGLQFLFEYFSETQRNKGNFPGRFSGRQFSNSRSEMNVSTLELGDSALYLCASSSGTSGGTQFFGPGTRLTVL.